The clone carrying this TCR beta chain came up a few times. Its specificity is unknown. V was clipped by 0 bases and J by 3 bases; unmatched bases: 2. Germline V gene lookup returns CDR1 PRHDT and CDR2 FYEKMQ (reference sequence). The CDR3 is 15 amino acids. The entry originates in a study of T-cell memory formation after mild COVID-19. Broader study findings: Day 15 to 85 contracting clones showed balanced CD4/CD8; later expanders leaned CD4+. Memory cells collected pre-infection included some clones that later responded, suggesting cross-reactive memory joined. Second-wave clones reaching peak frequency on day 37 lacked confirmed SARS-CoV-2 specificity.

5'RACE with constant-segment primers yielded barcoded, UMI-tagged TCR alpha and TCR beta cDNA libraries. Each CDR3 protein gets one entry after TCRdb re-called the 5' RACE reads with MiXCR. Of roughly 150,000 distinct CDR3 sequences listed, 14% were seen once; the top ten hold about 27%. The receptor was derived from an adult woman who had mild COVID-19 (a few samples of this study predate the infection). Cell type and time point are not known. Sequencing input: PBMCs or a T cell subset sorted from them (not recorded which). The gene calls are TRBV13 and TRBJ2-1; the match to TRBD1 covers 7 bases. Written as DNA, the CDR3 is TGTGCCAGCAGCTTAGGGCGACAGGGCTACAATGAGCAGTTCTTC. The encoded protein is CASSLGRQGYNEQFF.